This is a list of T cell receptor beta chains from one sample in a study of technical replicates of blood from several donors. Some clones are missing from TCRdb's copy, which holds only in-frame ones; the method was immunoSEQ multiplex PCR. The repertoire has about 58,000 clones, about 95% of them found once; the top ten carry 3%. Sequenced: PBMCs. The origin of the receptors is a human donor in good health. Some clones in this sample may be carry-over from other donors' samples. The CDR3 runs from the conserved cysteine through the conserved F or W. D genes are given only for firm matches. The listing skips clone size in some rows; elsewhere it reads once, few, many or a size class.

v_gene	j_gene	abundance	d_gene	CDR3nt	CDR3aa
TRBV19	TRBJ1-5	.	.	TGTGCCAGTAGTATGAGCCGGTCCGGGGGTCGGGATCAGCCCCAGCATTTT	CASSMSRSGGRDQPQHF
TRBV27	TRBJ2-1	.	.	TGTGCCAGCGTTTCTCGCCCGGGAGTGTCCTACAATGAGCAGTTCTTC	CASVSRPGVSYNEQFF
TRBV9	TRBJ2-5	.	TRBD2	TGTGCCAGCAGCGTTGGGACTAGCGGGCCAGACGGGGAGACCCAGTACTTC	CASSVGTSGPDGETQYF
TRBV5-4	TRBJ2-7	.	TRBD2	TGTGCCAGCAGCTTGTGGGCGGGGGGATCCTACGAGCAGTACTTC	CASSLWAGGSYEQYF
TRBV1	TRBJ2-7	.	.	TGCACCAGCAGGCATGGAGCGCACCAATTCTACGAGCAGTACTTC	CTSRHGAHQFYEQYF
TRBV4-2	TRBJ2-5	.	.	TGTGCCAGCAGCCAAGATTGGGACTCTCACCAGACCCAGTACTTC	CASSQDWDSHQTQYF
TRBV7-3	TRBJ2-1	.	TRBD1	TGTGCCAGCAGCCCTCAGACAGGGATCAGTAACAATGAGCAGTTCTTC	CASSPQTGISNNEQFF
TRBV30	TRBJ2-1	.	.	TGTGCCTCCGGGGACATCATGTACAATGAGCAGTTCTTC	CASGDIMYNEQFF
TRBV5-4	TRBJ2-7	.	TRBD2	TGTGCCAGCAGCAATAGACTAGCGGGAGGTGAAGAGCAGTACTTC	CASSNRLAGGEEQYF
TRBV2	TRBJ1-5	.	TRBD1	TGTGCCAGTGGGAAGGAGACAGGGGGCAATCAGCCCCAGCATTTT	CASGKETGGNQPQHF
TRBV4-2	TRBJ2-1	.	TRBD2	TGTGCCAGCAGCCGAGGACTAGCGGAGTACAATGAGCAGTTCTTC	CASSRGLAEYNEQFF
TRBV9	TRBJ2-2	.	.	TGTGCCAGCAGCGTTGCAAGCGGCAGGGGCGGGGAGCTGTTTTTT	CASSVASGRGGELFF
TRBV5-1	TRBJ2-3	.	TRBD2	TGCGCCAGCAGCTCCTACGGGGGGGGTAGCACAGATACGCAGTATTTT	CASSSYGGGSTDTQYF
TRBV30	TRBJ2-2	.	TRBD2	TGTGCCTGGGGGAGGTTGGCGGGAGCGGGTTCGACCGGGGAGCTGTTTTTT	CAWGRLAGAGSTGELFF
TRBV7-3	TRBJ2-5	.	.	TGTGCCAGCAGCTTGGGCCCAGAGGAGACCCAGTACTTC	CASSLGPEETQYF
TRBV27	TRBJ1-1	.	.	TGTGCCAGCAGTTCAATGGTGAGGAACACTGAAGCTTTCTTT	CASSSMVRNTEAFF
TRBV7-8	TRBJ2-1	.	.	TGTGCCAGCAGCTCCTCCCGGGACTTTCGTGAGCAGTTCTTC	CASSSSRDFREQFF
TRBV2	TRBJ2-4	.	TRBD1	TGTGCCAGCAGTGAAGGAGGGGGACAGGGTCCCATTCAGTACTTC	CASSEGGGQGPIQYF
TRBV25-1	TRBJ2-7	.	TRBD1	TGTGCCAGCAGTGTGGGGACAGGGGGCTTCTACGAGCAGTACTTC	CASSVGTGGFYEQYF
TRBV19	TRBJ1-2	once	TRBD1	TGTGCCAGTAGTCGGGACAGGGGGGACTATGGCTACACCTTC	CASSRDRGDYGYTF
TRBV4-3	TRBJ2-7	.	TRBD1	TGCGCCAGCAGCCAAGACGGGACAGGGATGAGCTCCTACGAGCAGTACTTC	CASSQDGTGMSSYEQYF
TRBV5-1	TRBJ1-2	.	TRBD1	TGCGCCAGCAGCTTCGACAGGGTCAACTATGGCTACACCTTC	CASSFDRVNYGYTF
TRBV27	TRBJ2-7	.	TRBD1	TGTGCCGACCTTAGCGAATCGGACAGGGTACCCTACGAGCAGTACTTC	CADLSESDRVPYEQYF
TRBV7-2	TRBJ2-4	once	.	TGTGCCAGCAGCTTAGGGGGGCGATGGGAAAACATTCAGTACTTC	CASSLGGRWENIQYF
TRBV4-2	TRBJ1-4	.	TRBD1	TGTGCCAGCAGCCAAGCCACAGGGGGCATAACTAATGAAAAACTGTTTTTT	CASSQATGGITNEKLFF
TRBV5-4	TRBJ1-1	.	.	TGTGCCAGCAGCTGGAGCAGGGCTTGGAACACTGAAGCTTTCTTT	CASSWSRAWNTEAFF
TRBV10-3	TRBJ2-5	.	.	TGTGCCATCAGCTTACCGGGACACCAATCGGAGACCCAGTACTTC	CAISLPGHQSETQYF
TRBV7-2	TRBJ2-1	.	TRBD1	TGTGCCAGCAGCGGGGACAGGGGACGCTACAATGAGCAGTTCTTC	CASSGDRGRYNEQFF
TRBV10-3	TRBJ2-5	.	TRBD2	TGTGCCATCAGCCCGGGACTAGCGGGAGGTAAAGAGACCCAGTACTTC	CAISPGLAGGKETQYF
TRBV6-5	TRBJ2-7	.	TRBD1	TGTGCCAGCAGCGACAGGGGGAGAGAGCAGTACTTC	CASSDRGREQYF
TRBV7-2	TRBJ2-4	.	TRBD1	TGTGCCAGCAGCTTAGAGGTAGGGGGCCTGAACATTCAGTACTTC	CASSLEVGGLNIQYF
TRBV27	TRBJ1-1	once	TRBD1	TGTGCCAGCAGTTTATATGGGACAGTGAACACTGAAGCTTTCTTT	CASSLYGTVNTEAFF
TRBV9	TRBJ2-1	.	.	TGTGCCAGCAGCTCAAGCGGAAGCGGATCTAATGAGCAGTTCTTC	CASSSSGSGSNEQFF
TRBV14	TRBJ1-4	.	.	TGTGCCAGCAGTTTACAGCTATCAACTAATGAAAAACTGTTTTTT	CASSLQLSTNEKLFF
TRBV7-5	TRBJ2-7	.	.	TGTGCCGCCGACAGGGGGAGAAAGCCCCTTATCGAGCAGTACTTC	CAADRGRKPLIEQYF
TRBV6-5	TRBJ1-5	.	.	TGTGCCAGCAGTCCGACGGAGTATAGCAATCAGCCCCAGCATTTT	CASSPTEYSNQPQHF
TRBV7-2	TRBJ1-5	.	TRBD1	TGTGCCAGCAGCCTGGACAGGGTGAATCAGCCCCAGCATTTT	CASSLDRVNQPQHF
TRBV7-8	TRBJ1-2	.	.	TGTGCCAGCAGCTCACACAGGTCCGGCTACACCTTC	CASSSHRSGYTF
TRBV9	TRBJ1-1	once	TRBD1	TGTGCCAGCAGCGTAAGCCCCGGGAGGGGGCTGAACACTGAAGCTTTCTTT	CASSVSPGRGLNTEAFF
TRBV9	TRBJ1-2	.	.	TGTGCCAGCAGCGTAGCTCCCTCCTCAGTCTATGGCTACACCTTC	CASSVAPSSVYGYTF
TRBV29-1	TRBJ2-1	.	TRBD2	TGCAGCGTCCGGGACTACTCCTACAATGAGCAGTTCTTC	CSVRDYSYNEQFF
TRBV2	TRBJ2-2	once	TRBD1	TGTGCCAGCAGATACCATCCGGGACAGGAGAACACCGGGGAGCTGTTTTTT	CASRYHPGQENTGELFF
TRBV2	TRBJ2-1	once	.	TGTGCCAGCAGCGCGATACTAAGCTCCTACAATGAGCAGTTCTTC	CASSAILSSYNEQFF
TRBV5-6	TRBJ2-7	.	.	TGTGCCAGCAGCTTGGCCTTAGGGGAATCCCTCTACGAGCAGTACTTC	CASSLALGESLYEQYF
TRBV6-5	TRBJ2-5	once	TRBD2	TGTGCCAGCAGTACTCGGGGGGGAGGGTCCGAGACCCAGTACTTC	CASSTRGGGSETQYF
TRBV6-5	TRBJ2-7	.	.	TGTGCCAGCAGTTACCGGGACAAGGGCTCCTACGAGCAGTACTTC	CASSYRDKGSYEQYF
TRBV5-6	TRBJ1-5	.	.	TGTGCCAGCAGCTTGGGCAGGGCCACCCTCAATCAGCCCCAGCATTTT	CASSLGRATLNQPQHF
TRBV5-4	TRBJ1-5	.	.	TGTGCCAGCAGCGTACCACGGGGGTCCAATCAGCCCCAGCATTTT	CASSVPRGSNQPQHF
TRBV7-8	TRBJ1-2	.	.	TGTGCCAGCAGCTTAGGAAGAGGTGACTATGGCTACACCTTC	CASSLGRGDYGYTF
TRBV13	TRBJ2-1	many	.	TGTGCCAGCAGCTTAGAAGGCGGGGAGTCCTACAATGAGCAGTTCTTC	CASSLEGGESYNEQFF
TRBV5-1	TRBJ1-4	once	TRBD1	TGCGCCAGCAGCTTGGGGACAGGTTTGGAGTTCAATGAAAAACTGTTTTTT	CASSLGTGLEFNEKLFF
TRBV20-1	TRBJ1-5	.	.	TGCAGTGTAGCCAGGGAGGGGCCCCAGCATTTT	CSVAREGPQHF
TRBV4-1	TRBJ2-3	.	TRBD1	TGCGCCAGCAGCCGGGACAGGCTGGGGGATACGCAGTATTTT	CASSRDRLGDTQYF